This entry lists 5 T cell receptor beta chains sequenced from one sample in a study of blood T cell repertoires in COVID-19. The assay was immunoSEQ multiplex PCR, and TCRdb's table has in-frame clones only and misses some. The data show about 120,000 clones, around 84% seen once. Source material: peripheral blood. The receptors come from a human donor in a cohort sampled during active COVID-19.

The chain is built from TRBV7-2 and TRBJ2-3; no definite D call. Trimming cost V 3 bases and J 0 bases, with 13 bases left between them. CDR3 length: 16 amino acids. In germline, CDR1 is SGHTA, CDR2 FQGNSA. The CDR3 sequence is CASSFLPASSTDTQYF. The CDR3, as DNA: TGTGCCAGCAGCTTCTTACCCGCGTCTAGCACAGATACGCAGTATTTT.

The chain is built from TRBV2 and TRBJ1-1; 8 positions agree with TRBD1. Germline CDR1 reads SNHLY; CDR2 reads FYNNEI. This CDR3 is 11 amino acids long. V dropped 6 bases and J dropped 10; count of bases not matched to a gene: 4. The CDR3 loop is CASSPGGPAFF. CDR3 in DNA: TGTGCCAGCAGCCCAGGGGGCCCAGCTTTCTTT.

This chain uses TRBV7-2 with TRBJ2-1; D gene unclear. Deletions cut 0 bases from V and 9 bases from J, with 18 bases between. The CDR3 length is 16 residues. CDR1 is SGHTA and CDR2 is FQGNSA in the germline V gene. The CDR3 sequence is CASSLARSEPAFEQFF. Written as DNA, the CDR3 is TGTGCCAGCAGCTTAGCGCGGTCCGAGCCCGCGTTTGAGCAGTTCTTC.

This chain's CDR3 is CASSSQGDNSPLHF. DNA of the CDR3: TGTGCCAGCAGTTCCCAAGGAGATAATTCACCCCTCCACTTT. This sequence joins TRBV6-5 and TRBJ1-6; D is undetermined. The CDR3 extends over 14 amino acids. The germline V gene has CDR1 MNHEY and CDR2 SVGAGI. With 4 bases removed from V and 5 bases from J, the gap between germline ends came to 9 bases.

The V gene is TRBV18, the J gene TRBJ2-7, with D perhaps TRBD1 (6 bases). Germline-derived CDR1 and CDR2 are KGHSH and LQKENI. The CDR3 loop spans 13 amino acids. V was cut by 4 bases and J by 3 bases, with 10 bases left in between. The CDR3 coding sequence is TGTGCCAGCTCACGAGGGGGTAACTACGAGCAGTACTTC. Its protein is CASSRGGNYEQYF.